The T cell receptor (beta chain) under discussion was sequenced for a study of T-cell reconstitution after alpha-beta-depleted transplantation in children. Per germline, CDR1 DFQATT and CDR2 SNEGSKA (reference sequence). There are 12 residues in the CDR3. The ends were cut back, 6 bases at V and 0 bases at J, with 9 bases in the middle. Preparing the TCRbeta library involved the use of unique molecular identifiers. TCRdb re-analysed the PCR reads in MiXCR, keeping a single row per CDR3 protein. The data hold fewer than 550,000 distinct CDR3 sequences, with more than 9.5% observed a single time. The chain carries TRBV20-1 and TRBJ2-7; D is undetermined. This sequence originates from a female patient under 10 years old who had a stem cell transplant for aplastic anemia, so the T cells may come from the graft donor. This specimen consisted of PBMCs, mostly from graft donor cells, obtained 180 days after TCRalphabeta/CD19-depleted stem cell transplant. The CDR3: CSATVLSYEQYF. The CDR3 DNA follows: TGCAGTGCAACAGTGCTCTCCTACGAGCAGTACTTC.